The present T cell receptor beta chain was sequenced within a study of follicular helper T cells after annual influenza vaccination. Study-level results: Day 7 ICOS+CD38+ clones later appeared mostly in ICOS-CD38- cTfh.

As concerns this clone: The target antigen is unknown.

The time point is: 2015-2016 season, pre-vaccination. Excluded were substance abuse, HIV/AIDS, active cancer, immunomodulatory drugs and active illness. The table came from immunoSEQ multiplex PCR; TCRdb's copy has only in-frame clones and leaves some out. Of 9,500 to 15,000 clones in the sample, approximately 80% were seen once. This CDR3 region has 14 residues. Trimming removed 5 bases from V and 3 bases from J, with 12 bases in between. Germline V gives CDR1 SGHTA, CDR2 FQGNSA. V is TRBV7-2 and J is TRBJ2-3; D remains ambiguous. The source material was CXCR5+ CD38- circulating T follicular helper cells from blood, sampled on the day of influenza vaccination. Regarding subset: circulating Tfh, non-naive CD4+CXCR5+PD-1+ (ICOS+CD38+ or ICOS-CD38-). This TCR derives from an adult who received the influenza vaccine. The CDR3 loop reads CASSRLGWTDTQYF. Written as DNA, the CDR3 is TGTGCCAGCAGCCGCCTGGGGTGGACAGATACGCAGTATTTT.